The text below deals with one T cell receptor beta chain. The repertoire was sequenced with immunoSEQ multiplex PCR; TCRdb's copy has only in-frame clones and lacks some. The sample holds some 85,000 clones, roughly nine tenths seen once. Germline V gene lookup returns CDR1 SGHTA and CDR2 FQGTGA. V lost 5 bases to trimming and J lost 2 bases, with 11 bases between them. This CDR3 has 14 residues. The record originates from a study of T cell responses to AZD1222 COVID-19 vaccine. The specimen comprised peripheral blood, sampled on day 0 of AZD1222 vaccination. This receptor was identified in an adult in good health. The rearrangement links TRBV7-3 to TRBJ2-3; the D is unclear. CDR3 DNA sequence: TGTGCCAGCAGCCTCCGTAGGTCCACAGATACGCAGTATTTT. This encodes CASSLRRSTDTQYF.